A single sample is the source of the 25 T cell receptor beta chains below, sequenced in a study of regulatory T cells in long-lasting Graves disease. Construction of the TCR beta libraries employed iRepertoire HTBI primers in conjunction with Arm-PCR of CDR3 regions. Each CDR3 protein is one row after TCRdb ran MiXCR on the multiplex PCR reads. The sample holds some 370,000 distinct CDR3 sequences; 12% are singletons and the top ten take approximately 20%. As for time point: newly diagnosed GD, antithyroid drugs for less than 3 months. Construction of the TCR library relied on RNA isolated from PBMCs. This same sample was also taken into another study, of T cells in Graves' hyperthyroidism and ophthalmopathy.

The material was peripheral blood mononuclear cells (PBMCs), obtained at new diagnosis, from a patient treated with antithyroid drugs. The source of these receptors is a woman aged 18-29 years with Graves disease.

This clonotype was counted a few times. V is TRBV27 and J is TRBJ2-3; the D call may be TRBD1 or TRBD2 (5 bases each). Germline V CDR1 and CDR2: MNHEY, SMNVEV (reference sequence). The V and J ends lost 6 bases and 2 bases respectively, with 24 bases between them. This CDR3 has 18 amino acids. The CDR3 reads CASSSNHWDAFDTDTQYF. DNA for the CDR3: TGTGCCAGCAGCTCTAACCATTGGGACGCTTTTGACACAGATACGCAGTATTTT.

This clonotype was seen repeatedly, ten times or more. The genes are TRBV24-1 and TRBJ2-4; possible D gene TRBD2, 6 bases. The CDR3 spans 15 residues. CDR1 is KGHDR and CDR2 is SFDVKD in the germline V gene. Trimming pared 4 bases from V and 3 bases from J, leaving 12 bases between. CDR3 nucleotide sequence: TGTGCCACCAGTGAGAGTTCGGGACTCAAAAACATTCAGTACTTC. This translates into CATSESSGLKNIQYF.

The chain uses TRBV7-2 and TRBJ1-5; the D gene is possibly TRBD1 (6 bases). V shed 0 bases and J shed 0 bases, with 12 bases lying between them. This CDR3 comprises 17 residues. Germline CDR1 is SGHTA and CDR2 is FQGNSA. The CDR3 DNA follows: TGTGCCAGCAGCTTAGCCTCAGGACAGTATAGCAATCAGCCCCAGCATTTT. This codes for CASSLASGQYSNQPQHF. Complete variable domain (other parts from reference TRBV7-2 and TRBJ1-5): GAGVSQSPSNKVTEKGKDVELRCDPISGHTALYWYRQSLGQGLEFLIYFQGNSAPDKSGLPSDRFSAERTGGSVSTLTIQRTQQEDSAVYLCASSLASGQYSNQPQHFGDGTRLSIL.

This clonotype was observed a few times. This chain uses TRBV29-1 with TRBJ1-2, with 12 positions matching TRBD1. The CDR3 covers 16 residues. Trimming took 4 bases from V and 1 from J; bases not matched to a gene: 7. The germline V gene has CDR1 SQVTM and CDR2 ANQGSEA. CDR3 residues: CSVAGTGGAGNYGYTF. CDR3 nucleotide sequence: TGCAGCGTTGCTGGGACAGGGGGCGCTGGTAACTATGGCTACACCTTC.

Many counts were recorded for this clonotype. V and J are TRBV27 and TRBJ2-7, with a weak D call TRBD2 (7 bases). Germline V gives CDR1 MNHEY, CDR2 SMNVEV (reference sequence). Trimming pared 2 bases from V and 0 bases from J, leaving 11 bases between. The CDR3 is made up of 15 amino acids. The CDR3 spells CASSLAGGRSYEQYF. CDR3 in DNA: TGTGCCAGCAGTTTAGCCGGGGGGCGCTCCTACGAGCAGTACTTC.

This clonotype came up many times. The chain carries TRBV4-2 and TRBJ1-2; 7 bases are shared with TRBD1. The CDR3 spans 15 residues. The junction had 8 bases not matched to a gene; V was cut back by 0 bases and J by 7 bases. Germline CDR1 and CDR2: LGHNA and YNFKEQ. The DNA for the CDR3 is TGTGCCAGCAGCCAAGATGAGGGGGCATCTAGTGGCTACACCTTC. Translation: CASSQDEGASSGYTF.

This clonotype occurred many times. The rearrangement joins TRBV29-1 to TRBJ2-7; 15 bases align to TRBD2. This CDR3 is 14 amino acids long. The V gene's germline CDR1 is SQVTM and CDR2 ANQGSEA. After removal of 6 bases from V and 2 bases from J, the junction contained 2 bases not matched to a gene. CDR3 sequence reads: CSVGTSGRTYEQYF. CDR3 sequence (DNA): TGCAGCGTAGGGACTAGCGGGAGGACCTACGAGCAGTACTTC.

Many counts were recorded for this clonotype. This rearrangement joins TRBV11-3 to TRBJ1-1; D is perhaps TRBD1 (6 bases). CDR1 is SGHNT, CDR2 YENEEA, per germline. This CDR3 has 13 amino acids. V shed 3 bases and J shed 6 bases, with 11 bases lying between them. CDR3 sequence reads: CASSFRAGAEAFF. For the CDR3, the DNA is TGTGCCAGCAGCTTTAGGGCAGGGGCTGAAGCTTTCTTT.

This clonotype was seen many times. For the CDR3, the DNA is TGTGCCAGCAGTCATATGGGACGGCGGCAGAACACTGAAGCTTTCTTT. It yields the protein CASSHMGRRQNTEAFF. The V gene is TRBV6-2 or TRBV6-3, the J gene TRBJ1-1; possible D gene TRBD1, 5 bases. V was cut by 5 bases and J by 1 base, with 17 bases left in between. The CDR3 loop spans 16 amino acids. The V gene's germline CDR1 is MNHEY and CDR2 SVGEGT.

This clonotype was found a few times. The V and J genes are TRBV7-9 and TRBJ2-1, with 9 bases matching TRBD2. CDR1 and CDR2 from the germline V gene are SEHNR and FQNEAQ (reference sequence). The CDR3 consists of 13 residues. Losses at the gene ends were 2 bases for V and 8 bases for J; bases not matched to a gene: 1. CDR3 sequence (DNA): TGTGCCAGCAGCTTACCTAGCGGGGATGAGCAGTTCTTC. This encodes CASSLPSGDEQFF.

The genes are TRBV6-2 or TRBV6-3 and TRBJ1-1; 7 nucleotides agree with TRBD1. This CDR3 has 14 residues. V lost 0 bases, J lost 9 bases, and 7 bases stayed unmatched. CDR1 and CDR2 from the germline V gene are MNHEY and SVGEGT. The chain's CDR3 is CASSYSGQVDQAFF. The CDR3 coding sequence is TGTGCCAGCAGTTACTCTGGACAGGTGGATCAAGCTTTCTTT.

The V call is TRBV6-4, the J call TRBJ2-2; D gene ambiguous. This CDR3 is 14 amino acids long. The germline V gene has CDR1 MRHNA and CDR2 SNTAGT. The V gene lost 2 bases and the J gene lost 13 bases, with 17 bases spanning the gap. CDR3 sequence reads: CASSDRLRRGVLFF. CDR3 sequence (DNA): TGTGCCAGCAGTGACCGACTCCGCCGTGGCGTGCTGTTTTTT.

This clonotype was observed at least ten times. This chain connects TRBV28 to TRBJ2-2; no reliable D call. Trimming took off 4 bases at V and 3 bases at J, with 21 bases between the two ends. Germline V gene data show CDR1 as MDHEN and CDR2 as SYDVKM. This CDR3 is 18 amino acids long. The CDR3 spells CASSSRKGYGKDTGELFF. The CDR3 DNA reads as TGTGCCAGCAGTTCCCGAAAAGGGTACGGAAAGGACACCGGGGAGCTGTTTTTT.

As concerns this clonotype: A much larger clone is a single base away; this may be a read error. The rearrangement uses TRBV5-6 and TRBJ2-5; D remains ambiguous. Germline CDR1 SGHDT, CDR2 YYEEEE. V was clipped by 4 bases and J by 11 bases, with 21 bases between them. The CDR3 runs to 14 residues. The CDR3: CASSPVGSYNEQYF. CDR3 nucleotides: TGTGCCAGCAGCCCTGTGGGGTCCTACAATGAGCAGTACTTC.

This clonotype was observed at least ten times. The rearrangement links TRBV6-2 or TRBV6-3 to TRBJ1-2; D not certain. The CDR3 runs 12 residues. Germline V gene data show CDR1 as MNHEY and CDR2 as SVGEGT. The V gene lost 4 bases and the J gene lost 12 bases, with 15 bases spanning the gap. The CDR3 bases are TGTGCCAGCAGTTTCACCCCGCGCCCAAACACCTTC. This gives the protein CASSFTPRPNTF.

This clonotype was counted many times. The chain uses TRBV6-4 and TRBJ2-7; D remains unclear. This CDR3 region has 13 residues. Trimming left V 4 bases short and J 2 bases short, with 9 bases between. Germline lookup yields CDR1 MRHNA and CDR2 SNTAGT. The CDR3 nucleotides read TGTGCCAGCAGTGTTCTGTTAACCTACGAGCAGTACGTC. This translates into CASSVLLTYEQYV.

The V and J genes are TRBV7-9 and TRBJ1-1, with 8 bases lining up with TRBD1. Germline values: CDR1 SEHNR, CDR2 FQNEAQ (reference sequence). This CDR3 is 13 amino acids long. The V segment lost 5 bases and the J segment 5 bases; nucleotides outside the gene matches: 4. CDR3 amino acids: CASSARQGTEAFF. CDR3 bases: TGTGCCAGCAGCGCGAGACAGGGGACTGAAGCTTTCTTT.

As regards this clonotype: A much larger clone differs by one base, so this may be a read error. This chain uses TRBV6-5 with TRBJ2-2, with 11 bases lining up with TRBD2. The germline V gene has CDR1 MNHEY and CDR2 SVGAGI. The CDR3 runs 15 residues. The CDR3 DNA sequence: TGTGCCAGCAGTTTACTAGCGGGAGAAACCGGGGAGATGTTTTTT. Its translation is CASSLLAGETGEMFF.

The sample holds many counts of this clonotype. This rearrangement joins TRBV12-3 or TRBV12-4 to TRBJ2-7, with 8 bases that match TRBD2. V shed 4 bases and J 1 base; nucleotides not matched to a gene: 15. The CDR3 is made up of 18 amino acids. Written as DNA, the CDR3 is TGTGCCAGCAGTTCCGGGGGGACTAGACGACCATTTTCCTACGAGCAGTACTTC. The encoded protein is CASSSGGTRRPFSYEQYF.

In this sample, this clonotype turned up once. A much larger clone lies a single base off, so this may be a read error. The chain employs TRBV27 and TRBJ1-1; perhaps TRBD1 as D (5 bases). The germline CDR1 and CDR2 sequences are MNHEY and SMNVEV (reference sequence). The CDR3 contains 14 residues. Trimming took off 8 bases at V and 10 bases at J, with 23 bases between the two ends. CDR3 nucleotide sequence: TGTGCCAGCTGCCCAACCCTATACGGGACCGGAGCTTTCTTT. This translates into CASCPTLYGTGAFF.

The sample holds a few counts of this clonotype. Compared with germline, one end of the junction differs, possibly owing to a read error. The chain employs TRBV7-9 and TRBJ1-2, with a possible D match to TRBD1 (5 bases). The CDR3 is 15 amino acids. The V gene's germline CDR1 is SEHNR and CDR2 FQNEAQ (reference sequence). CDR3 region: CASGLAQTVYYGYTF. The CDR3 DNA is TGTGCCAGCGGCTTAGCGCAGACAGTTTACTATGGCTACACCTTC.

This clonotype came up a few times. This chain connects TRBV4-1 to TRBJ2-1; 7 bases agree with TRBD1. The germline gives CDR1 MGHRA, CDR2 YSYEKL. The ends lost 2 bases at V and 5 bases at J; junction bases unmatched: 9. This CDR3 spans 16 amino acids. As DNA, the CDR3 is TGCGCCAGCAGCCAATACGGGACAGCGACGAACAATGAGCAGTTCTTC. Its translation: CASSQYGTATNNEQFF.

As regards this clonotype: It may be a read error: a sequence one base away is much more abundant. The chain uses TRBV5-6 and TRBJ2-7; D remains ambiguous. The CDR3 totals 17 residues. Trimming pared 3 bases from V and 6 bases from J, leaving 25 bases between. The V gene's germline CDR1 is SGHDT and CDR2 YYEEEE. The CDR3 nucleotides read TGTGCCAGCAGCTCCACTATCCATTTGTCCACCCCCTCCGAGCAGTACTTC. It yields the protein CASSSTIHLSTPSEQYF.

This clonotype was recorded many times. This chain uses TRBV10-3 with TRBJ1-1; D may be TRBD1 (6 bases). The germline V gene encodes CDR1 ENHRY and CDR2 SYGVKD. The V end was cut by 0 bases, the J end by 3 bases, with 8 bases between. The length of the CDR3 is 14 residues. Here the CDR3 DNA reads TGTGCCATCAGTGAGTCTACAGGGTACACTGAAGCTTTCTTT. Its protein is CAISESTGYTEAFF.

This clonotype appeared once. This likely traces to a read error, being one base from a far larger clone. The chain joins TRBV3-1 to TRBJ2-7, with 11 bases matching TRBD2. CDR1 and CDR2 (germline): LGHDT, YNNKEL (reference sequence). The CDR3 has 15 residues. V shed 3 bases, J shed 2 bases, and the junction held 3 bases outside the gene matches. CDR3 residues: CASSHGTSGTYEQYF. The DNA for the CDR3 is TGTGCCAGCAGCCACGGGACTAGCGGCACCTACGAGCAGTACTTC.